This is a list of T cell receptor beta chains from one sample in a study of T-cell reconstitution after alpha-beta-depleted transplantation in children. Each CDR3 protein gets one entry after TCRdb re-called the PCR reads with MiXCR. The table has about 580,000 distinct CDR3 sequences, roughly 23% seen once. The sample consisted of PBMCs, mostly from graft donor cells, taken 360 days after TCRalphabeta/CD19-depleted stem cell transplant. These receptors all come from a boy younger than two who had a stem cell transplant for acute myeloid leukemia, so the T cells may come from the graft donor. Each CDR3 is given with its conserved first and last residue. A D gene is named only where the DNA matches it firmly. Clone size appears in some rows only: once, few, many, or a class for an expanded clone.

>TRBV5-6|TRBD2|-
CAGGLAGGETQYF
>TRBV2|TRBD1|-
CASSDRGLGANVLTF
>TRBV4-1|-|few
CASSQDGGHYNEQFF
>TRBV7-9|-|-
CASSLFGVDTDTQYF
>TRBV10-3|-|many
CATEGQDTYEQYF
>TRBV7-2|-|few
CASSILGWETQYF
>TRBV20-1|-|few
CSAYASENEKLFF
>TRBV20-1|-|few
CSASRGGNTDTQYF
>TRBV7-6|-|few
CASSFGANTGELFF
>TRBV18|TRBD2|-
CASSPTSYGDTQYF
>TRBV29-1|-|few
CSAVLWGNTIYF
>TRBV18|-|few
CASLPGAPTEAFF
>TRBV3-1|TRBD1|many
CASTRDRGIHTGELFF
>TRBV29-1|-|-
CSVDSEPYNEQFF
>TRBV19|-|many
CASRGAAYNEQFF
>TRBV20-1|-|-
CSARDSLATDTQYF
>TRBV3-1|-|many
CASSQIGLAKNIQYF
>TRBV27|-|-
CASSWRAASNQPQHF
>TRBV28|TRBD1|many
CASSPPSGTGVGYTF
>TRBV27|-|-
CASSLRRTNSEKLFF
>TRBV12-3/TRBV12-4|TRBD1|-
CASSDTGDEQFF
>TRBV7-6|-|-
CASSLEGRPDTQYF
>TRBV10-3|TRBD2|-
CAISDQRGTTGELFF
>TRBV20-1|-|many
CSARSPRSPWWETEKSQHF
>TRBV11-2|-|-
CASSPNPGARGDTQYF
>TRBV28|-|-
CASSLYGRAFF
>TRBV7-3|TRBD2|few
CASSPGPRGAIPPQDTQYF
>TRBV20-1|-|few
CSAERTPRGITAKNIQYF
>TRBV28|-|many
CASTHGGGVTDTQYF
>TRBV11-2|-|-
CASSLDWGGTQHF
>TRBV5-1|TRBD2|-
CASSRSGLATVDEQFF
>TRBV7-2|-|few
CASSPTGRYEQYF
>TRBV15|-|-
CATSPWTDRYEQYF
>TRBV20-1|TRBD2|-
CSARGLGVSTDTQYF
>TRBV28|TRBD1|many
CASSSYRGGNQPQHF
>TRBV13|-|few
CASSPEGGGRYYGYTF
>TRBV6-1|-|few
CASTTAQRPIF
>TRBV20-1|-|many
CSAPLGEEGRTDTQYF
>TRBV7-9|TRBD1|-
CASSGRGQGQETQYF
>TRBV7-3|-|-
CASSLGGHPDTQYF
>TRBV20-1|TRBD1|many
CSARLTGQKSYEQYF
>TRBV5-1|TRBD1|-
CASSLENMGQGYNEQFF
>TRBV6-1|TRBD1|many
CASSTTGAGELFF
>TRBV6-1|TRBD1|-
CASSGRGPDTEAFF
>TRBV29-1|-|-
CSVPVVGGYGYTF
>TRBV29-1|-|many
CSVDPQGGETQYF
>TRBV12-3/TRBV12-4|-|many
CASSFPLNTEAFF
>TRBV20-1|-|-
CSGGSRSWEYGYTF
>TRBV28|TRBD2|-
CASSKLASQETQYF
>TRBV20-1|-|few
CSARDRRGSYGTDTQYF
>TRBV20-1|TRBD1|few
CSARTAWTGGVHNEQFF
>TRBV20-1|-|-
CSARRDSYGGKNIQYF
>TRBV19|-|-
CASSIPTGLGDEQYF
>TRBV4-3|TRBD1|-
CASSQDWFRGRNEKLFF